This TCR beta chain was documented in a study of shared clonotypes between healthy human individuals. Overall study: CD8 memory received one plate per donor, CD8 naive two, CD4 memory three and CD4 naive three.

Note on this clone: The antigen is undetermined.

Whole-study results and caveats: Clonotypes shared by all four sorted-subset donors had higher generation probabilities than non-shared clonotypes. Blood was the sole source, and tissue repertoires probably differ.

V shed 7 bases and J shed 6 bases, with 16 bases lying between them. The CDR3 is 13 residues long. Germline CDR1 MNHEY, CDR2 SVGAGI. Some 32,000 T cell genomes, or roughly 180 ng DNA, went into the sorted-subset replicate PCRs. Produced via immunoSEQ multiplex PCR; TCRdb's table is partial and in-frame only. This table holds around 180,000 clones, 85% to 95% found once. The sample was naive CD4+ T cells sorted from blood. Subset indicated: CD45RA+ positively selected. The rearrangement joins TRBV6-5 to TRBJ2-7; D unresolved. This clonotype was obtained from a woman aged 25-40 years in good health. CDR3 nucleotide sequence: TGTGCCAGCAAGGGTGCCGGTCTCAGCGAGCAGTACTTC. This gives the protein CASKGAGLSEQYF.